A single sample gave rise to the 8 T cell receptor beta chains below, sequenced in a study of cytomegalovirus exposure and HLA in healthy donors. The PCR employed 60 Vbeta primers together with 13 Jbeta primers. Libraries were prepared by immunoSEQ multiplex PCR; TCRdb keeps only in-frame clonotypes and omits some of them. The table lists 150,000 to 200,000 clones. The sample taken for sequencing was PBMCs. Receptors originate from a man younger than 40 in good health and CMV-seronegative.

This chain connects TRBV4-2 to TRBJ1-3, with 9 bases aligning to TRBD1. The germline V gene has CDR1 LGHNA and CDR2 YNFKEQ. The CDR3 contains 16 residues. J was trimmed by 2 bases and V by 2 bases; bases with no gene match: 4. In DNA form, the CDR3 reads TGTGCCAGCAGCCAAAGAACAGGGGGCCCTGGAAACACCATATATTTT. The encoded protein is CASSQRTGGPGNTIYF.

This rearrangement joins TRBV2 to TRBJ2-3, with 7 bases lining up with TRBD1. V was clipped by 1 base and J by 10 bases; unmatched bases: 14. The CDR3 runs to 16 residues. CDR1 and CDR2 (germline): SNHLY, FYNNEI. CDR3 protein: CASSEEKNGDSLAQYF. The CDR3 nucleotides read TGTGCCAGCAGTGAAGAGAAGAACGGGGACAGTTTGGCGCAGTATTTT.

This chain connects TRBV7-2 to TRBJ1-5, with 8 nucleotides matching TRBD1. The CDR3 contains 16 residues. The germline V gene has CDR1 SGHTA and CDR2 FQGNSA. V lost 0 bases and J lost 10; bases outside the gene matches: 11. The CDR3 reads CASSLAVGTGLGPQHF. The CDR3 DNA reads as TGTGCCAGCAGCTTAGCGGTCGGGACAGGCCTTGGACCCCAGCATTTT.

J is TRBJ2-7 and V is TRBV29-1; 9 positions agree with TRBD2. Germline loops: CDR1 SQVTM, CDR2 ANQGSEA. The V and J ends lost 3 bases and 0 bases, in that order; junction bases with no gene match: 3. The CDR3 length is 14 residues. This CDR3 is CSVDSGGSSYEQYF. The CDR3 DNA sequence: TGCAGCGTTGATAGCGGGGGAAGCTCCTACGAGCAGTACTTC.

The chain has TRBV10-3 and TRBJ2-2; 11 nucleotides align to TRBD2. With V trimmed by 3 bases and J by 0 bases, 6 bases remained unmatched. This CDR3 region has 18 residues. Germline assignment: CDR1 ENHRY and CDR2 SYGVKD. The CDR3 sequence is CAISETGTSGTNTGELFF. In DNA form, the CDR3 reads TGTGCCATCAGTGAAACCGGGACTAGCGGAACGAACACCGGGGAGCTGTTTTTT.

This sequence joins TRBV7-3 and TRBJ2-5; D perhaps matches TRBD1 (6 bases). The CDR3 is 13 amino acids. The germline V gene encodes CDR1 SGHTA and CDR2 FQGTGA. V lost 4 bases and J 5 bases, leaving 11 bases between the germline ends. The CDR3 loop reads CASSYREGETQYF. In DNA, the CDR3 is TGTGCCAGCAGCTACAGGGAAGGGGAGACCCAGTACTTC.

V is TRBV27 and J is TRBJ2-1; 7 bases line up with TRBD2. The CDR3 contains 16 residues. V shed 2 bases and J 0 bases; nucleotides not matched to a gene: 4. Germline loops: CDR1 MNHEY, CDR2 SMNVEV (reference sequence). The CDR3 DNA reads as TGTGCCAGCAGTTTACGTGCTAGCGGCTCCTACAATGAGCAGTTCTTC. It translates to CASSLRASGSYNEQFF.

V gene TRBV28 combines with J gene TRBJ1-2; no definite D call. Germline V CDR1 and CDR2: MDHEN, SYDVKM. The V end lost 5 bases, the J end lost 3 bases, and 10 bases lay between the germline ends. CDR3 length: 13 residues. In DNA, the CDR3 is TGTGCCAGCAGTCCATCCAGGCACTATGGCTACACCTTC. It codes for CASSPSRHYGYTF.